This TCR beta chain was sequenced in a study of molecular identifiers for immune sequencing clone quantification (dated by TCRdb to between 2017 and 2018). Regarding the study in general: For a replicate experiment, RNA from roughly 18,000 or 92,000 naive CD8 T cells was divided into five aliquots, and four of the five aliquots were sequenced. The study was a methods study using CD8 T cells to benchmark molecular-identifier clustering-based TCR repertoire sequencing (MIDCIRS) and TCR RNA copy counting. Overall results and qualifications from the work: Even against a background of about a million naive CD8 T cells, spiked-in Jurkat TCR RNA amounting to a single cell's worth was reported to be detectable. When barcode sub-clustering was omitted, TCR diversity was inflated by chimeric consensus sequences, with chimeras reaching as high as 47%. Spiked-in Jurkat TCR RNA (roughly 10 copies' worth), which is not part of the donor repertoire, was contained in the naive libraries. Identical TCR molecules sharing a barcode could cause highly expanded clone sizes to be underestimated. In CMV-specific effector cells, over 99% of molecules were held by clones above 20 RNA copies, whereas under 1% of molecules were held by such clones in naive cells. Modeling estimated about 3 recovered TCR RNA copies per cell, compared with about 10 by digital PCR, which implies 30% to 35% capture efficiency.

The CDR3 sequence holds 17 residues, the cysteine and phenylalanine included. Left in the record is the CDR3 DNA by itself, 51 bases read in frame from the first base. Unmatched junction bases come to 6, with V trimmed by 4 bases and J by 0 bases. Libraries of naive CD8 T cells were built from anywhere between about 18,000 and 1,000,000 sorted cells, with 10%, 30% or 50% of the purified RNA used. On a BD FACSAria II, naive CD8 T cells were FACS-sorted as CD8+CD4-CCR7+CD45RA+ and collected into RLT Plus buffer. To test detection sensitivity, Jurkat RNA equal to 9 to 10 TCR copies was added to samples of about 20,000-1,000,000 naive CD8 T cells. Enrichment of CD8 T cells was performed with RosetteSep CD8+ T Cell Enrichment Cocktail and Ficoll-Paque, after which ACK red cell lysis was carried out. Library generation was performed with PCR. Instrument used: NextSeq 500. Bulk TCR libraries were made following a previously described method, with the TCR primers given in Table S5. The Qiagen AllPrep DNA/RNA kit was used to purify total RNA. Before analysis, reads from multiple sequencing runs of one library were combined. In the original analysis: Reads were retained only if an exact TCR constant sequence was present, and the retained reads were trimmed to 150 nt and grouped according to their 12-nt molecular barcodes. Within each barcode group, reads were sub-clustered at a 15% Levenshtein threshold, and quality-weighted consensus sequences were built per RNA molecule. Non-functional sequences were removed, as were lower-count sequences one edit away from another. Based on a fit of two negative binomial distributions, barcode sub-clusters having less than 20% of the maximum read count were discarded. The raw public data were reprocessed by TCRdb itself: fastp quality trimming at Q25, MiXCR clonotype calling, in-frame beta chains only. Each CDR3 protein appears once, grouped with its most common genes and DNA. TCRdb, not the original authors, processed these V and J calls. The sample table lists about 86,000 distinct CDR3 sequences, around a quarter of them with a count of one. Approximately 0.78% of the sample lies in the top ten.

This clonotype was found many times. No antigen is known for it. Within one base of it there is no much larger clone, and no base qualities were kept. The sample comprised naive CD8+ T cells from blood, with Jurkat cell RNA spiked in. The intended sense of this specimen's cell subset or site label: FACS-sorted CD8+CD4-CCR7+CD45RA+ naive T cells. The rearrangement combines TRBV12-3 or TRBV12-4 with TRBJ2-6; TRBD1 aligns with 7 central bases. The sequence derives from a human donor in good health. Some libraries in this study had Jurkat cell RNA spiked in. The CDR3 in this case is CASSSTGTVSGANVLTF. The DNA is TGTGCCAGCAGTTCCACCGGGACAGTCTCTGGGGCCAACGTCCTGACTTTC.